The 17 T cell receptor beta chains in this list originate from one sample, sequenced in a study of CD8+ T cells in alopecia areata (dated by TCRdb to the late 2010s). Libraries were constructed by the immunoSEQ multiplex PCR assay. RNA was extracted from all samples and reverse transcribed into cDNA as template for TCR sequencing. TCRdb obtained this table from immuneACCESS and retained in-frame rearrangements with V and J assigned. These tables miss some clones; where compared with another copy, unresolved V genes account for less than half of the shortfall, and the remainder is unexplained. The sample table contains 110,000 or so clones; only one count was recorded for roughly 66% of them. The top ten clones comprise approximately 2.8% of the sample. The specimen sequenced was CD4+ T cells sorted from blood. The receptors originated from a human donor in good health.

In nucleotides, the CDR3 is TGCGCCAGCAGCCTCCAGGGGGCTGGTCAGCCCCAGCATTTT. This encodes CASSLQGAGQPQHF. J is TRBJ1-5 and V is TRBV4-1; TRBD1 matches 8 bases. CDR3 length equals 14 residues. The V gene end was trimmed by 4 bases and the J gene end by 6 bases; junction bases not matched to a gene: 5. Germline V gives CDR1 MGHRA, CDR2 YSYEKL.

The genes are TRBV25-1 and TRBJ2-5, with D unresolved. The ends were cut back, 3 bases at V and 2 bases at J, with 7 bases in the middle. Germline V lookup: CDR1 MGHDK, CDR2 SYGVNS. The CDR3 has 13 amino acids. The CDR3 loop reads CASSDFSQETQYF. CDR3 coding DNA: TGTGCCAGCAGTGATTTCTCTCAAGAGACCCAGTACTTC.

The V gene is TRBV30, the J gene TRBJ2-2; TRBD2 agrees at 7 bases. V trimming: 4 bases; J trimming: 2 bases; junction bases outside the gene matches: 7. CDR1 is GTSNPN, CDR2 SVGIG, per germline (reference sequence). The CDR3 has 15 amino acids. The CDR3 here is CAWKPGLHNTGELFF. As DNA, the CDR3 is TGTGCCTGGAAACCGGGACTACATAACACCGGGGAGCTGTTTTTT.

Only a few counts were recorded for this clone. The chain has TRBV19 and TRBJ1-5; D not certain. The CDR3 is 17 amino acids. Germline V CDR1 and CDR2: LNHDA, SQIVND (reference sequence). Between the trimmed V and J ends, which lost 5 bases and 5 bases, there was a span of 22 bases. CDR3 bases: TGTGCCAGTAGTTATACGGTGATCGTCGCCACAGATCAGCCCCAGCATTTT. The encoded protein is CASSYTVIVATDQPQHF.

The chain uses TRBV30 and TRBJ2-3; 9 nucleotides agree with TRBD2. This CDR3 is 14 amino acids long. Germline trimming cut 2 bases from V and 11 bases from J; bases unmatched to any gene: 11. Looked up from germline, CDR1 is GTSNPN and CDR2 is SVGIG (reference sequence). CDR3 nucleotides: TGTGCCTGGAGTCCGGGACTAGCTCCTAACGTGCAGTATTTT. Protein product: CAWSPGLAPNVQYF.

This clone was counted a few times. V is TRBV5-4 and J is TRBJ2-6; a possible D gene is TRBD2 (6 bases). The V end was cut by 4 bases, the J end by 4 bases, with 15 bases between. This CDR3 has 16 residues. Germline lookup yields CDR1 SGHNT and CDR2 YYREEE (reference sequence). Written as DNA, the CDR3 is TGTGCCAGCAGCCCGCGAGGAGGGGCGGGGGCCAACGTCCTGACTTTC. Protein product: CASSPRGGAGANVLTF. The complete variable domain, with remaining parts taken from reference TRBV5-4 and TRBJ2-6, reads ETGVTQSPTHLIKTRGQQVTLRCSSQSGHNTVSWYQQALGQGPQFIFQYYREEENGRGNFPPRFSGLQFPNYSSELNVNALELDDSALYLCASSPRGGAGANVLTFGAGSRLTVL.

This clone showed up just a few times. The chain couples TRBV29-1 to TRBJ1-1; TRBD1 agrees at 8 bases. With V trimmed by 7 bases and J by 1 base, 2 bases remained unmatched. The V gene's germline CDR1 is SQVTM and CDR2 ANQGSEA. CDR3 size: 12 residues. The DNA of the CDR3 is TGCAGCGCAGACAGGGGGAACACTGAAGCTTTCTTT. Residues: CSADRGNTEAFF. Together with reference TRBV29-1 and TRBJ1-1, the CDR3 gives the full variable domain: SAVISQKPSRDICQRGTSLTIQCQVDSQVTMMFWYRQQPGQSLTLIATANQGSEATYESGFVIDKFPISRPNLTFSTLTVSNMSPEDSSIYLCSADRGNTEAFFGQGTRLTVV.

The chain is built from TRBV30 and TRBJ2-5, with 8 bases aligning to TRBD1. The germline V gene has CDR1 GTSNPN and CDR2 SVGIG (reference sequence). V shed 4 bases, J shed 0 bases, and the junction held 13 bases outside the gene matches. The CDR3 is 17 amino acids. CDR3 region: CAWTGGDSLPHQETQYF. The CDR3 nucleotides read TGTGCCTGGACAGGGGGCGATAGCTTGCCGCACCAAGAGACCCAGTACTTC. The whole variable domain, remainder taken from reference TRBV30 and TRBJ2-5, is SQTIHQWPATLVQPVGSPLSLECTVEGTSNPNLYWYRQAAGRGLQLLFYSVGIGQISSEVPQNLSASRPQDRQFILSSKKLLLSDSGFYLCAWTGGDSLPHQETQYFGPGTRLLVL.

This clone was seen a handful of times. One end of the junction is discordant with germline, which a read error may explain. This chain connects TRBV7-8 to TRBJ1-4, with TRBD1 matching over 10 bases. CDR3 length equals 15 residues. Germline V CDR1 and CDR2: SGHVS, FQNEAQ. The CDR3 DNA sequence: TGTGCCAGCAGCTCATTGGACAGGGGGAATGGAAAACTGTTTTTT. Protein product: CASSSLDRGNGKLFF.

This clone turned up a few times. The rearrangement links TRBV6-6 to TRBJ1-3; unclear D gene. V was cut by 7 bases and J by 0 bases, with 4 bases left in between. Germline V lookup: CDR1 MNHNY, CDR2 SVGAGI (reference sequence). The CDR3 is 12 residues long. The CDR3 loop reads CASTGSGNTIYF. DNA for the CDR3: TGTGCCAGCACAGGCTCTGGAAACACCATATATTTT.

DNA of the CDR3: TGTGCCAGCAGCCCCCGCCCCTACGAGCAGTACTTC. Amino acid sequence: CASSPRPYEQYF. The V and J genes are TRBV11-2 and TRBJ2-7, with D unresolved. This CDR3 spans 12 amino acids. V lost 5 bases and J 2 bases, leaving 7 bases between the germline ends. Looked up from germline, CDR1 is SGHAT and CDR2 is FQNNGV.

The chain combines TRBV29-1 with TRBJ1-2; 9 nucleotides line up with TRBD1. Trimming at V came to 5 bases and at J to 5 bases, leaving 15 bases not matched to a gene. The CDR3 is 16 amino acids. Germline CDR1 is SQVTM and CDR2 is ANQGSEA. CDR3 coding DNA: TGCAGCGTTTTGGGATCCGGGACAGGGAACCTTTATGGCTACACCTTC. Residues: CSVLGSGTGNLYGYTF. Full variable domain (outside the CDR3, taken from reference TRBV29-1 and TRBJ1-2): SAVISQKPSRDICQRGTSLTIQCQVDSQVTMMFWYRQQPGQSLTLIATANQGSEATYESGFVIDKFPISRPNLTFSTLTVSNMSPEDSSIYLCSVLGSGTGNLYGYTFGSGTRLTVV.

This clone was seen more than once but under ten times. DNA for the CDR3: TGTGCCAGCAGCGCGTACGGCAGGGATGATGAAAAACTGTTTTTT. Its protein is CASSAYGRDDEKLFF. The genes are TRBV14 and TRBJ1-4, with D possibly matching TRBD1 (5 bases). The V end lost 5 bases, the J end lost 6 bases, and 16 bases lay between the germline ends. The CDR3 has 15 amino acids. Germline values: CDR1 SGHDN, CDR2 FVKESK.

This chain links TRBV4-2 with TRBJ2-5; 7 bases are shared with TRBD2. Trimming cost V 0 bases and J 6 bases; bases outside gene matches: 13. Germline CDR1 LGHNA, CDR2 YNFKEQ. The CDR3 covers 17 residues. The CDR3 loop reads CASSQDLGRGRGKTQYF. The CDR3 DNA reads TGTGCCAGCAGCCAAGATCTGGGGAGGGGCCGTGGGAAGACCCAGTACTTC.

This clone has just a few counts. The chain carries TRBV5-1 and TRBJ1-1, with D uncertain. The V gene lost 10 bases and the J gene lost 2 bases, with 3 bases spanning the gap. The CDR3 loop spans 9 amino acids. Germline V gene sequence: CDR1 SGHRS, CDR2 YFSETQ. The CDR3 sequence is CAGNTEAFF. The CDR3, as DNA: TGCGCCGGCAACACTGAAGCTTTCTTT.

This clone was seen repeatedly, ten times or more. This chain connects TRBV2 to TRBJ2-7; D may be TRBD2 (6 bases). The CDR3 consists of 13 residues. Germline assignment: CDR1 SNHLY and CDR2 FYNNEI. Between the trimmed V and J ends, which lost 5 bases and 6 bases, there was a span of 14 bases. CDR3 sequence (DNA): TGTGCCAGCAGTTACCGGGAGAGACTCGAGCAGTACTTC. Its protein is CASSYRERLEQYF.

The gene calls are TRBV25-1 and TRBJ1-4; no reliable D call. The CDR3 is 14 amino acids. The germline gives CDR1 MGHDK, CDR2 SYGVNS. V gave up 3 bases and J gave up 6 bases, with 11 bases separating them. The CDR3 spells CASSDAAGYEKLFF. In DNA form, the CDR3 reads TGTGCCAGCAGTGATGCGGCAGGTTATGAAAAACTGTTTTTT.